The sequence of this T cell receptor (beta chain) was determined in a study of T cell responses to AZD1222 COVID-19 vaccine. Study-wide results and caveats: The sample set comprised mostly white British donors with more females, and clonal diversity was possibly underestimated.

Only a few counts were recorded for this clone. Antigen unknown. This table comes from immunoSEQ multiplex PCR, and its TCRdb copy is limited to in-frame clones, with some not included. The sample has about 110,000 clones, 87% seen once. This CDR3 comprises 15 residues. V gave up 1 base and J gave up 0 bases, with 9 bases separating them. The germline V gene has CDR1 SGHAT and CDR2 FQNNGV. This specimen was peripheral blood, taken on day 0 of AZD1222 vaccination. The rearrangement joins TRBV11-2 to TRBJ1-1; no clear D. This clonotype was obtained from an adult in good health. CDR3 DNA: TGTGCCAGCAGCTTAGGTTCCCTGGTGAACACTGAAGCTTTCTTT. Its protein is CASSLGSLVNTEAFF.